A selection of T cell receptor beta chains follows, all from one sample in a study of vaccination effects on CD4 cells after COVID-19. The data were produced by immunoSEQ multiplex PCR, yet TCRdb's version contains in-frame clones alone and is incomplete. This repertoire shows about 40,000 clones, roughly 66% found once; its top ten account for 33%. What these receptors recognize is not known. Sequencing used CD4+ T cells from PBMCs cultured with a peptide pool, obtained before COVID-19 vaccination. The source of these receptors is a human donor who had a prior SARS-CoV-2 infection. Each CDR3 is given with its conserved first and last residue. A D gene is named only where the DNA matches it firmly. Part of the rows lack a size; the others show once, few, many or a class for expanded clones.

. . TRBJ2-1 TRBV5-1 15 CASSPDPSSYNEQFF TGCGCCAGCTCCCCAGATCCTAGCTCCTACAATGAGCAGTTCTTC
. . TRBJ2-1 TRBV4-3 14 CASSQGPQDGEQFF TGCGCCAGCAGCCAAGGCCCCCAGGACGGTGAGCAGTTCTTC
TRBD2 . TRBJ2-1 TRBV18 14 CASSQVSREDEQFF TGTGCCAGCTCACAGGTTTCGCGGGAGGATGAGCAGTTCTTC
. few TRBJ1-3 TRBV19 17 CASRRRRGQGVGNTIYF TGTGCCAGTAGGCGGAGACGGGGGCAGGGAGTCGGAAACACCATATATTTT
. . TRBJ1-2 TRBV2 15 CASSLTTNADYGYTF TGTGCCAGCAGCCTCACGACAAACGCGGACTATGGCTACACCTTC
. few TRBJ2-7 TRBV5-5 14 CASSFATSNYEQYF TGTGCCAGCAGCTTCGCAACTAGCAACTACGAGCAGTACTTC
. few TRBJ2-7 TRBV5-6 15 CASSGGSNQLGEQYF TGTGCCAGCAGCGGGGGATCGAATCAGCTGGGCGAGCAGTACTTC
TRBD2 . TRBJ2-7 TRBV7-3 13 CASSQGEGELQYF TGTGCCAGCAGCCAAGGGGAGGGCGAGTTACAGTACTTC
TRBD1 . TRBJ2-5 TRBV30 13 CAWSVRGRETQYF TGTGCCTGGAGTGTCAGGGGGCGGGAGACCCAGTACTTC
TRBD1 . TRBJ1-3 TRBV19 15 CASSRTGGSGNTIYF TGTGCCAGTAGCCGGACAGGCGGCTCTGGAAACACCATATATTTT
. . TRBJ2-2 TRBV5-4 17 CASSPSPLGGSVGELFF TGTGCCAGCAGCCCTTCCCCCCTAGGGGGGTCGGTCGGGGAGCTGTTTTTT
. once TRBJ2-1 TRBV24-1 14 CATSAWPGGDEQFF TGTGCCACCAGTGCATGGCCGGGGGGCGATGAGCAGTTCTTC
. . TRBJ1-6 TRBV7-2 14 CASSPYRHGSPLHF TGTGCCAGCAGCCCTTACCGACATGGATCACCCCTCCACTTT
TRBD2 . TRBJ2-5 TRBV10-3 16 CAISEFQREVQETQYF TGTGCCATCAGTGAGTTCCAGCGGGAGGTACAAGAGACCCAGTACTTC
. . TRBJ2-5 TRBV12-3/TRBV12-4 13 CASSLSGPETQYF TGTGCCAGCAGTTTAAGTGGGCCCGAGACCCAGTACTTC
. . TRBJ2-5 TRBV14 12 CASSPGEETQYF TGTGCCAGCAGCCCCGGTGAAGAGACCCAGTACTTC
. . TRBJ2-2 TRBV30 13 CAWNTGQSGELFF TGTGCCTGGAACACAGGGCAAAGCGGGGAGCTGTTTTTT
. . TRBJ1-1 TRBV5-6 11 CASSLTGEAFF TGTGCCAGCAGCTTGACAGGTGAAGCTTTCTTT
TRBD1 . TRBJ1-1 TRBV7-8 13 CASSCDRETEAFF TGTGCCAGCAGCTGCGACAGGGAAACTGAAGCTTTCTTT
TRBD2 . TRBJ2-2 TRBV5-1 16 CASSFLAGGDTGELFF TGCGCCAGCAGCTTTCTAGCGGGGGGGGACACCGGGGAGCTGTTTTTT
. . TRBJ1-5 TRBV28 16 CASSFWARQGRQPQHF TGTGCCAGCAGTTTTTGGGCTCGGCAGGGGCGCCAGCCCCAGCATTTT
TRBD2 . TRBJ2-1 TRBV18 13 CASSSGTNNEQFF TGTGCCAGCTCATCCGGGACTAACAATGAGCAGTTCTTC
. . TRBJ2-6 TRBV4-2 18 CASSQDPGAGAGANVLTF TGTGCCAGCAGCCAAGATCCTGGGGCTGGAGCTGGGGCCAACGTCCTGACTTTC
. few TRBJ2-1 TRBV5-4 15 CASSLGGGSYNEQFF TGTGCCAGCAGCTTAGGGGGTGGGTCCTACAATGAGCAGTTCTTC
. few TRBJ1-6 TRBV2 14 CASSEWGNNSPLHF TGTGCCAGCAGTGAATGGGGGAATAATTCACCCCTCCACTTT
. few TRBJ2-1 TRBV11-3 14 CASSLGWRDNEQFF TGTGCCAGCAGCTTAGGATGGAGGGACAATGAGCAGTTCTTC
. . TRBJ1-5 TRBV30 14 CAWSPDGRNQPQHF TGTGCCTGGAGTCCAGACGGCCGCAATCAGCCCCAGCATTTT
. . TRBJ1-1 TRBV5-5 14 CASSRMAGNTEAFF TGTGCCAGCAGCCGGATGGCCGGGAACACTGAAGCTTTCTTT
. . TRBJ1-1 TRBV23-1 12 CASSPPRQNSVF TGCGCCAGCAGTCCACCTCGGCAGAACTCCGTCTTT
. . TRBJ1-1 TRBV2 14 CASSEGPGNTEAFF TGTGCCAGCAGCGAAGGACCGGGGAACACTGAAGCTTTCTTT
. . TRBJ2-5 TRBV4-2 13 CASSQNRQETQYF TGTGCCAGCAGCCAAAACAGACAAGAGACCCAGTACTTC